The sequence of this T cell receptor beta chain was determined in a study of blood T cell repertoires in COVID-19. Across the study: Nucleic acid was either cDNA or gDNA, and it came from T cells, B-cell-depleted T cells, or PBMCs.

Germline lookup yields CDR1 KGHSH and CDR2 LQKENI. Trimming removed 5 bases from V and 6 bases from J; junction bases left unmatched: 3. This CDR3 spans 12 amino acids. Study processing details: Reference gene primer amplification gave estimated nucleated cell counts. The data were produced by immunoSEQ multiplex PCR, yet TCRdb's version contains in-frame clones alone and is incomplete. Clone size and the V and J calls come from that table; the DNA yielded D and trimming. The table has a few hundred thousand clones, 70% to 90% seen once. The participants were between roughly 18 and 89 years old and came from about two dozen US areas. Two consecutive negative NP/OP PCR tests, clearance, or resolved symptoms defined Cohort 3 recovery.

The sequencing sample was made of PBMCs or T cells enriched from blood (not recorded which). The receptor's source is a man aged 25 to 40 who had recovered from COVID-19. The chain employs TRBV18 and TRBJ2-7; 8 bases match TRBD1. CDR3 in DNA: TGTGCCAGCTCAGCGACAGGGGCCGAGCAGTACTTC. Protein sequence: CASSATGAEQYF.